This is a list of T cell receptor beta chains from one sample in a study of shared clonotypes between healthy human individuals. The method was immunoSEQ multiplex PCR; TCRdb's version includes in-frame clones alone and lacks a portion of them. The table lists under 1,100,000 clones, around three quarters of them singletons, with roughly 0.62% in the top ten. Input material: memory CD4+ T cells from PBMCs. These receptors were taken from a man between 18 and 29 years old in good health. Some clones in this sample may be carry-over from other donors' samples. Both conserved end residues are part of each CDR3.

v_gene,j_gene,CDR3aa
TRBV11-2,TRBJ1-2,CASRNTGDYGYTF
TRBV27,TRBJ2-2,CASSLIRGTVTGELFF
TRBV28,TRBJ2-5,CASTFGWRGSQYF
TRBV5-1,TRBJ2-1,CASSRAGLSGRGEQFF
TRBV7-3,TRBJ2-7,CASSLDGQSGYEQYF
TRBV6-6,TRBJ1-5,CASSPHYSNQPQHF
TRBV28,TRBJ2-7,CASSPGGSSGLYEQYF
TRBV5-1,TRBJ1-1,CASGSGTGNTEAFF
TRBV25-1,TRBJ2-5,CASSEHRQGRETQYF
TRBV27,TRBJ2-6,CASSSTSGRALSGANVLTF
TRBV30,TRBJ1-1,CAWIPDHTEAFF
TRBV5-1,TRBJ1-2,CASSFSGTGDGYTF
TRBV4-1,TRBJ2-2,CASTLDHKITGELFF
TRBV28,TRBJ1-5,CASRSQYNQPQHF
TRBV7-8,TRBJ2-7,CASSLTGGAYEQYF
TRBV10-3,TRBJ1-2,CAISESTGIWGGYTF
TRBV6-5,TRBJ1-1,CASSYDMNTEAFF
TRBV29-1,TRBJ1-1,CSVETRNTEAFF
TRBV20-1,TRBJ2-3,CSSPDRDFQYF
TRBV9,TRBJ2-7,CASSVAAFSYEQYF
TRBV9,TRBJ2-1,CASSAGTDSYNEQFF
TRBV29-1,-,CSGDKRNTGELFF
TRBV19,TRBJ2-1,CASKGGSSYNEQFF
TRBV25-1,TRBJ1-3,CASSHLRGSSGNTIYF